These T cell receptor beta chains were read from a single sample in a study of T-cell memory formation after mild COVID-19. Each CDR3 protein gets one entry after TCRdb re-called the 5' RACE reads with MiXCR. The repertoire holds roughly 250,000 distinct CDR3 sequences, with approximately 16% as singletons. Sequencing was performed on PBMCs or a T cell subset sorted from them (not recorded which). The receptors come from a man between 18 and 35 years old who had mild COVID-19 (a few samples of this study predate the infection). Cell type and time point are not known. Both conserved end residues are part of each CDR3. A D gene is named only where the DNA matches it firmly. Clone sizes are given selectively: once, few, many, or a class where the clone is expanded.

d_call,j_call,clone_size,v_call,cdr3_aa,cdr3_nt
.,TRBJ2-3,few,TRBV7-2,CASSISRDSTDTQYF,TGTGCCAGCAGCATAAGCCGGGACTCCACAGATACGCAGTATTTT
TRBD2,TRBJ2-7,.,TRBV7-6,CASSLGGGHHEQYF,TGTGCCAGCAGCTTAGGGGGAGGGCACCACGAGCAGTACTTC
TRBD2,TRBJ2-1,.,TRBV10-3,CAISSKTSGGARNEQFF,TGTGCCATCAGCTCTAAGACTAGCGGGGGGGCAAGGAATGAGCAGTTCTTC
.,TRBJ2-6,few,TRBV7-9,CASSLGVGPTSGANVLTF,TGTGCCAGCAGCTTAGGGGTTGGACCGACCTCTGGGGCCAACGTCCTGACTTTC
.,TRBJ1-1,few,TRBV7-9,CASSNPAPEAFF,TGTGCCAGCAGTAACCCCGCCCCTGAAGCTTTCTTT
.,TRBJ2-3,many,TRBV4-3,CASSQPGSGDTQYF,TGCGCCAGCAGCCAGCCCGGGTCGGGGGATACGCAGTATTTT
.,TRBJ2-3,.,TRBV6-5,CASKRGRTDTQYF,TGTGCCAGCAAACGGGGGAGAACAGATACGCAGTATTTT
.,TRBJ1-1,.,TRBV28,CASSPYWASEAFF,TGTGCCAGCAGCCCCTACTGGGCCTCTGAAGCTTTCTTT
.,TRBJ2-5,.,TRBV12-3/TRBV12-4,CASSLTAQPETQYF,TGTGCCAGCAGTTTAACGGCCCAACCGGAGACCCAGTACTTC
.,TRBJ2-5,.,TRBV5-1,CASSLASGLYQETQYF,TGCGCCAGCAGCTTAGCCTCAGGGTTGTACCAAGAGACCCAGTACTTC
TRBD2,TRBJ2-3,many,TRBV29-1,CSVSAGGPAGLHTDTQYF,TGCAGCGTTTCGGCGGGGGGGCCAGCCGGTCTCCACACAGATACGCAGTATTTT
TRBD1,TRBJ1-1,few,TRBV6-2/TRBV6-3,CASSQIQGAPTEAFF,TGTGCCAGCAGTCAGATACAGGGGGCGCCCACTGAAGCTTTCTTT
.,TRBJ1-1,.,TRBV20-1,CSARAGGKNTEAFF,TGCAGTGCTAGAGCGGGAGGGAAAAACACTGAAGCTTTCTTT
TRBD1,TRBJ2-7,few,TRBV5-1,CASSLSTGYPEQYF,TGCGCCAGCAGCTTATCGACAGGGTATCCCGAGCAGTACTTC
.,TRBJ1-1,.,TRBV7-2,CASSLAWVPRTEAFF,TGTGCCAGCAGCTTAGCTTGGGTCCCGAGGACTGAAGCTTTCTTT
.,TRBJ1-1,.,TRBV4-2,CASSHNRQLEAFF,TGTGCCAGCAGCCACAATCGACAGCTTGAAGCTTTCTTT